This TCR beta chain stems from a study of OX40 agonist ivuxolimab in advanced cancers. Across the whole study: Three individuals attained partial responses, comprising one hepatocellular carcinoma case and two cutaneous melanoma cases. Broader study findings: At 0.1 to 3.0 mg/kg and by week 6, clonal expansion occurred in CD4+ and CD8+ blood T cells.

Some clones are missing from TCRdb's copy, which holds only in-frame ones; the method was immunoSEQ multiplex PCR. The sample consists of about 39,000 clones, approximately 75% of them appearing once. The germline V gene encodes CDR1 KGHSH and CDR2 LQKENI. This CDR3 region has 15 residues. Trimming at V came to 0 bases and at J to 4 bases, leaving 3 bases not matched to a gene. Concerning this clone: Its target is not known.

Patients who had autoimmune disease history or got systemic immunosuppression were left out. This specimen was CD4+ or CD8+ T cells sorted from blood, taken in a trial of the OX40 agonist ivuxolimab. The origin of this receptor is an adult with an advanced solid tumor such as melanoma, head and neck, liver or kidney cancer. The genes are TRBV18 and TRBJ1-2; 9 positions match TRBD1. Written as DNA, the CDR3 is TGTGCCAGCTCACCACCAAACAGGGGGCTCTATGGCTACACCTTC. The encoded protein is CASSPPNRGLYGYTF.